This T cell receptor beta chain was sequenced during a study of post-analysis software for immune sequencing data. Study-wide findings and caveats: People with multiple sclerosis had a significantly lower normalized Chao1 diversity than controls did. With TRBV5-6, TRBV5-1 and TRBV20-1 included, a handful of TRBV segments were more frequent in patients than in controls.

This clonotype turned up a few times. Its cognate antigen is unknown. J gave up 5 bases and V 4 bases, and 6 bases lay outside the gene matches. The CDR3 extends over 13 amino acids. Germline loops: CDR1 SQVTM, CDR2 ANQGSEA. TCR beta cDNA libraries included unique molecular identifiers. The authors obtained roughly 0.5 million cDNA molecules from approximately 0.95 to 9.8 million T cells. MiXCR, run by TCRdb on the PCR reads, gives a single entry per CDR3 protein. The table shows hundreds of thousands of distinct CDR3 sequences, with roughly 29% occurring only once. The sequenced sample consisted of blood. The chain has TRBV29-1 and TRBJ2-7; 9 nucleotides line up with TRBD1. The sequence was obtained from a girl aged 5-17 years with multiple sclerosis. CDR3 coding DNA: TGCAGCGTTGTAAACAGGGGGCTGGACGAGCAGTACTTC. Its protein product is CSVVNRGLDEQYF.